The rows below give T cell receptor beta chains drawn from one sample of a study of T cells expressing NK-cell markers. With the 5' RACE reads reprocessed, TCRdb shows one record per CDR3 protein and no DNA. In total, the table holds tens of thousands of distinct CDR3 sequences. Sequencing was performed on blood T cells: a sorted CD56 or NKG2C T cell subset, CD4+ or CD8+ T cells, or bulk PBMC T cells (not recorded which). The receptors derive from a woman aged 18-70 years in good health. Each CDR3 is given with its conserved first and last residue. The order of the fields is V gene, J gene, CDR3 protein.

TRBV24-1	TRBJ2-1	CATSDSTGKEQFF
TRBV7-9	TRBJ2-1	CASEEAGVLYNEQFF
TRBV4-1	TRBJ2-7	CASSQVQAGQDEQYF
TRBV4-2	TRBJ2-1	CASSQEGLAGGPYEQFF
TRBV9	TRBJ2-1	CASSDPGQGLGEQFF
TRBV10-3	TRBJ1-4	CAIRAEGLSNEKLFF
TRBV9	TRBJ2-7	CASSVSGIGYEQYF
TRBV12-3/TRBV12-4	TRBJ2-5	CASSLVQQETQYF
TRBV12-3/TRBV12-4	TRBJ2-7	CASGAAPYEQYF
TRBV15	TRBJ1-1	CATSREREITEAFF
TRBV7-9	TRBJ2-7	CASSLGLSYSEQYF
TRBV28	TRBJ2-7	CASRSGTANDLIASYEQYF
TRBV7-6	TRBJ2-3	CASSLGTSGDTQYF
TRBV11-2	TRBJ2-1	CASSLAGSGNEQFF
TRBV5-1	TRBJ1-1	CASSSGGRVNTEAFF
TRBV6-1	TRBJ2-1	CASSPGTSGMNEQFF
TRBV5-1	TRBJ2-7	CASTHGLAVAPGSYEQYF
TRBV6-5	TRBJ2-7	CASSSGTGGSEQYF
TRBV20-1	TRBJ2-7	CSARMGYEQYF
TRBV18	TRBJ2-7	CASSIIRGTGPGEQYF
TRBV20-1	TRBJ2-7	CSATNTVPIFYEQYF
TRBV7-9	TRBJ2-6	CASRPPVSGANVLTF
TRBV20-1	TRBJ2-1	CSAREIAGELYNEQFF
TRBV12-3/TRBV12-4	TRBJ2-2	CASSLVPRVGTGELFF
TRBV21-1	TRBJ2-7	CASIGLAGDFVYEQYF
TRBV4-2	TRBJ2-7	CASSQETSSYEQYF
TRBV30	TRBJ2-5	CAWTTGGEQETQYF
TRBV7-3	TRBJ2-7	CASSLYGLAGVPHEQYF
TRBV25-1	TRBJ2-7	CASSEWDIGYEQYF
TRBV9	TRBJ2-7	CASSKASGTSGEQYF
TRBV12-3/TRBV12-4	TRBJ1-5	CASSPTGGDQPQHF
TRBV6-5	TRBJ2-1	CASSYDFTGGSYNEQFF
TRBV28	TRBJ2-4	CASSPRTGSAKNIQYF
TRBV2	TRBJ1-5	CARGGGISNQPQHF
TRBV27	TRBJ2-1	CASSFLAGGPYEQFF
TRBV10-2	TRBJ2-4	CASSVPAEKNIQYF
TRBV5-1	TRBJ1-4	CASSPLFGTPSNEKLFF
TRBV7-9	TRBJ1-1	CASSGGTGNTEAFF
TRBV28	TRBJ2-3	CASSLWGIRDPRTDTQYF
TRBV4-2	TRBJ2-7	CASSLGRNEQYF
TRBV25-1	TRBJ2-7	CASSRTGEWEQYF
TRBV15	TRBJ2-1	CATSRDRGGEYNEQFF
TRBV27	TRBJ2-2	CATLPRGVDTGELFF
TRBV4-1	TRBJ2-3	CASSQTRLAAGDTQYF
TRBV6-2/TRBV6-3	TRBJ2-7	CASTGRTGGYEQYF
TRBV5-6	TRBJ2-3	CASSPEGEEVTDTQYF
TRBV5-5	TRBJ2-3	CASSPGLIASTDTQYF
TRBV29-1	TRBJ2-7	CSVVDPRTSGILGEQYF
TRBV7-2	TRBJ1-1	CASSPPGMRNTEAFF